The 32 T cell receptor beta chains given below trace back to one sample, sequenced in a study of T cell repertoires in cytomegalovirus infection. What these receptors recognize is not known. TCRdb independently ran MiXCR on the reads; one entry per CDR3 protein. The sample has 450,000 to 600,000 distinct CDR3 sequences, about 42% seen once; the top ten hold around 45%. This specimen consisted of cultured PBMCs, obtained from culture after CMV antigen stimulation. These receptors were collected from a human donor in good health (CMV status not recorded). Some clones in this sample may be carry-over from other donors' samples.

A few counts support this clonotype. The V and J genes are TRBV7-2 and TRBJ1-1; D is uncertain. This CDR3 has 14 amino acids. The V gene lost 7 bases and the J gene lost 1 base, with 13 bases spanning the gap. The germline gives CDR1 SGHTA, CDR2 FQGNSA. CDR3 protein: CASTLRSGNTEAFF. The CDR3 DNA is TGTGCCAGCACCCTTAGATCAGGGAACACTGAAGCTTTCTTT.

This clonotype has just a few counts. This chain connects TRBV7-2 to TRBJ2-5; D might be TRBD2 (5 bases). CDR1 is SGHTA, CDR2 FQGNSA, per germline. The CDR3 totals 15 residues. Trimming took 4 bases from V and 4 from J, leaving 16 bases between them. The CDR3 DNA reads as TGTGCCAGCAGCTATAACCTCGATCGGGGAGAGACCCAGTACTTC. Translating it yields CASSYNLDRGETQYF.

This chain joins TRBV5-1 and TRBJ1-6; D may be TRBD1 (5 bases). CDR1 is SGHRS and CDR2 is YFSETQ in the germline V gene. This CDR3 has 14 residues. The V gene lost 3 bases and the J gene lost 8 bases, with 12 bases spanning the gap. The CDR3 sequence is CASSSQGGDSPLHF. The CDR3 nucleotides are TGCGCCAGCAGCTCCCAGGGAGGCGATTCACCCCTCCACTTT.

The rearrangement links TRBV5-6 to TRBJ1-4, with a possible D match to TRBD1 (5 bases). The CDR3 loop spans 15 amino acids. Between the trimmed V and J ends, which lost 4 bases and 2 bases, there was a span of 12 bases. Germline CDR1 SGHDT, CDR2 YYEEEE. The CDR3 DNA reads TGTGCCAGCAGCCCCGCGGGACGGACTAATGAAAAACTGTTTTTT. Its protein is CASSPAGRTNEKLFF.

The chain carries TRBV5-1 and TRBJ2-1, with D possibly being TRBD1 (5 bases). Trimming cost V 7 bases and J 2 bases, with 10 bases left between them. CDR1 SGHRS and CDR2 YFSETQ come from the germline V gene. This CDR3 has 13 residues. This CDR3 reads CASCRQPYNEQFF. DNA for the CDR3: TGCGCCAGCTGCCGACAGCCCTACAATGAGCAGTTCTTC.

This sequence joins TRBV2 and TRBJ2-7; D may match TRBD1 or TRBD2 (5 bases each). The V gene's germline CDR1 is SNHLY and CDR2 FYNNEI. This CDR3 region has 13 residues. Trimming removed 6 bases from V and 7 bases from J, with 16 bases in between. The CDR3 bases are TGTGCCAGCAGGTGGGGACCGTCGTATGAGCAGTACTTC. It is translated as CASRWGPSYEQYF.

The rearrangement uses TRBV6-8 and TRBJ2-7, with D possibly being TRBD1 or TRBD2 (5 bases each). V lost 5 bases, J lost 5 bases, and 16 bases lay in between. The CDR3 runs to 14 residues. The V gene's germline CDR1 is MNHGY and CDR2 SAAAGT. CDR3 DNA sequence: TGTGCCAGCAGTACTCAGGGACGGTTTGACGAGCAGTACTTC. It translates to CASSTQGRFDEQYF.

The chain recombines TRBV15 with TRBJ2-3; D is undetermined. The CDR3 covers 14 residues. V lost 3 bases to trimming and J lost 6 bases, with 13 bases between them. CDR1 is LNHNV, CDR2 YYDKDF, per germline (reference sequence). CDR3 coding DNA: TGTGCCACCAGCAGTCACCTCAGGCTGGATACGCAGTATTTT. The encoded protein is CATSSHLRLDTQYF.

This clonotype came up many times. The chain is built from TRBV7-2 and TRBJ1-2; no clear D gene. The germline V gene encodes CDR1 SGHTA and CDR2 FQGNSA. The CDR3 contains 17 residues. V was shortened by 0 bases and J by 0 bases, with 14 bases between the two germline ends. This CDR3 is CASSLAVRETANYGYTF. The CDR3 DNA follows: TGTGCCAGCAGCTTAGCGGTTCGGGAAACCGCTAACTATGGCTACACCTTC. Using reference TRBV7-2 and TRBJ1-2 for the parts outside the CDR3, the full variable domain is GAGVSQSPSNKVTEKGKDVELRCDPISGHTALYWYRQSLGQGLEFLIYFQGNSAPDKSGLPSDRFSAERTGGSVSTLTIQRTQQEDSAVYLCASSLAVRETANYGYTFGSGTRLTVV.

This clonotype came up a few times. This sequence joins TRBV19 and TRBJ2-3; 7 bases are a match to TRBD1. The CDR3 covers 14 residues. Germline trimming cut 4 bases from V and 1 base from J; bases unmatched to any gene: 2. Germline V CDR1 and CDR2: LNHDA, SQIVND (reference sequence). CDR3 in DNA: TGTGCCAGTAGTACTGGACAGGGCACAGATACGCAGTATTTT. This translates into CASSTGQGTDTQYF.

This chain joins TRBV7-2 and TRBJ2-7; a possible D gene is TRBD2 (6 bases). Germline lookup yields CDR1 SGHTA and CDR2 FQGNSA. The CDR3 covers 16 residues. V dropped 2 bases and J dropped 0 bases, with 14 bases sitting between them. CDR3 in amino acids: CASSLIGGPSSYEQYF. For the CDR3, the DNA is TGTGCCAGCAGCTTAATCGGGGGACCAAGCTCCTACGAGCAGTACTTC.

This sequence joins TRBV7-9 and TRBJ2-7; TRBD1 is a possible D gene (5 bases). V gave up 6 bases and J gave up 3 bases, with 9 bases separating them. The CDR3 runs to 12 residues. In germline, CDR1 is SEHNR, CDR2 FQNEAQ (reference sequence). As DNA, the CDR3 is TGTGCCAGCAGGACGACAGTCTACGAGCAGTACTTC. This encodes CASRTTVYEQYF.

This chain joins TRBV7-2 and TRBJ1-2, with 11 bases aligning to TRBD1. In germline, CDR1 is SGHTA, CDR2 FQGNSA. J lost 6 bases, V lost 5 bases, and 5 bases had no gene match. The CDR3 contains 14 residues. The CDR3, as DNA: TGTGCCAGCAGCCAACCGGGACAGGGGGATGGCTACACCTTC. Its protein is CASSQPGQGDGYTF.

The rearrangement joins TRBV6-5 to TRBJ2-1; 16 nucleotides agree with TRBD2. This CDR3 region has 19 residues. Germline V CDR1 and CDR2: MNHEY, SVGAGI. V dropped 5 bases and J dropped 6; count of bases not matched to a gene: 13. The CDR3 nucleotides are TGTGCCAGCAGTCGAGCCCCGGGACTAGCGGGGGGGCCGGGCAATGAGCAGTTCTTC. It translates to CASSRAPGLAGGPGNEQFF.

This clonotype has more than one count but fewer than ten. The chain recombines TRBV12-3 or TRBV12-4 with TRBJ2-3, with D possibly matching TRBD2 (6 bases). This CDR3 contains 16 residues. V was cut by 3 bases and J by 0 bases, with 13 bases left in between. The CDR3 protein is CASSLDGGYSTDTQYF. The CDR3 DNA is TGTGCCAGCAGTTTGGATGGGGGGTATAGCACAGATACGCAGTATTTT.

The chain links TRBV10-3 to TRBJ2-7; D perhaps matches TRBD2 (6 bases). With 0 bases removed from V and 4 bases from J, the gap between germline ends came to 10 bases. The CDR3 has 14 residues. Germline CDR1 is ENHRY and CDR2 is SYGVKD. The CDR3 nucleotides read TGTGCCATCAGTGAGTCCGCGGGGTCGTACGAGCAGTACTTC. It encodes CAISESAGSYEQYF.

Only a few counts were recorded for this clonotype. In nucleotides, the CDR3 is TGTGCCAGCAGCTTGGGGGGGTTCCTGAACACTGAAGCTTTCTTT. Its translation: CASSLGGFLNTEAFF. The chain employs TRBV7-8 and TRBJ1-1; D might be TRBD1 (5 bases). V was shortened by 3 bases and J by 0 bases, with 11 bases between the two germline ends. The germline V gene has CDR1 SGHVS and CDR2 FQNEAQ. The CDR3 covers 15 residues.

The V call is TRBV2, the J call TRBJ2-4, with 10 bases matching TRBD2. After removal of 2 bases from V and 6 bases from J, the junction contained 13 bases not matched to a gene. Germline CDR1 reads SNHLY; CDR2 reads FYNNEI. This CDR3 has 18 residues. The CDR3 spells CASSERGLAGVLGNIQYF. The DNA of the CDR3 is TGTGCCAGCAGTGAACGGGGGCTAGCGGGAGTTTTGGGAAACATTCAGTACTTC.

The chain is built from TRBV7-6 and TRBJ2-2; TRBD1 or TRBD2 may be the D gene (5 bases each). This CDR3 comprises 13 residues. Germline loops: CDR1 SGHVS, CDR2 FNYEAQ. The germline V and J ends were trimmed by 8 bases and 6 bases, with 13 bases remaining between them. CDR3 amino acids: CASLPEGPGELFF. The CDR3 DNA reads TGTGCCAGCCTACCCGAGGGGCCCGGGGAGCTGTTTTTT. The whole variable domain, remainder taken from reference TRBV7-6 and TRBJ2-2, is GAGVSQSPRYKVTKRGQDVALRCDPISGHVSLYWYRQALGQGPEFLTYFNYEAQQDKSGLPNDRFSAERPEGSISTLTIQRTEQRDSAMYRCASLPEGPGELFFGEGSRLTVL.

This clonotype was detected only a few times. The CDR3 sequence is CASSFVAGVQYNEQFF. The CDR3 nucleotides are TGTGCCAGCAGCTTTGTAGCGGGAGTACAATACAATGAGCAGTTCTTC. This chain connects TRBV7-2 to TRBJ2-1, with 9 positions matching TRBD2. The CDR3 loop spans 16 amino acids. V shed 3 bases and J 4 bases; nucleotides not matched to a gene: 7. Germline V gives CDR1 SGHTA, CDR2 FQGNSA.

This clonotype was seen a handful of times. This chain uses TRBV19 with TRBJ1-5; no clear D. Trimming left V 4 bases short and J 3 bases short, with 16 bases between. The CDR3 totals 16 residues. CDR1 and CDR2 (germline): LNHDA, SQIVND (reference sequence). The CDR3 region is CASSRKRAADNQPQHF. In DNA, the CDR3 is TGTGCCAGTAGTAGAAAAAGGGCGGCAGACAATCAGCCCCAGCATTTT.

This clonotype was seen more than once but under ten times. The CDR3 is CASSLSGTGADGDTEAFF. The CDR3 nucleotides are TGTGCCAGCAGTTTGTCCGGGACAGGGGCGGATGGGGACACTGAAGCTTTCTTT. The gene calls are TRBV27 and TRBJ1-1, with TRBD1 identical over 10 bases. Germline V gene lookup returns CDR1 MNHEY and CDR2 SMNVEV (reference sequence). This CDR3 region has 18 residues. V gave up 3 bases and J gave up 3 bases; unmatched junction bases: 13.

This clonotype was detected only a few times. This chain connects TRBV28 to TRBJ2-3; the D is unclear. V was clipped by 3 bases and J by 2 bases, with 9 bases between them. The CDR3 runs to 14 residues. In germline, CDR1 is MDHEN, CDR2 SYDVKM. CDR3 nucleotides: TGTGCCAGCAGTTTTTGGGTTAACACAGATACGCAGTATTTT. The encoded protein is CASSFWVNTDTQYF.

This clonotype came up a few times. V usage is TRBV28 and J usage is TRBJ2-3, with TRBD2 matching over 10 bases. V dropped 7 bases and J dropped 10; count of bases not matched to a gene: 11. CDR1 MDHEN and CDR2 SYDVKM come from the germline V gene. The CDR3 runs to 14 residues. This CDR3 reads CASITSGRAESQYF. CDR3 nucleotides: TGTGCCAGCATAACGAGCGGGAGGGCCGAGTCGCAGTATTTT.

There are a few counts of this clonotype. The genes are TRBV4-2 and TRBJ2-1, with D possibly being TRBD1 (7 bases). The germline V and J ends were trimmed by 4 bases and 2 bases, with 21 bases remaining between them. From germline, CDR1 is LGHNA and CDR2 YNFKEQ. CDR3 size: 18 residues. The CDR3 nucleotides are TGTGCCAGCAGCCGGAGGGTACCAGACAGGGACACCTACAATGAGCAGTTCTTC. Encoded protein: CASSRRVPDRDTYNEQFF.

Ten or more counts support this clonotype. The V and J genes are TRBV6-2 or TRBV6-3 and TRBJ1-5; D gene ambiguous. The CDR3 is made up of 12 amino acids. Trimming left V 6 bases short and J 1 base short, with 4 bases between. Germline lookup yields CDR1 MNHEY and CDR2 SVGEGT. CDR3 protein: CASRGSNQPQHF. The CDR3 DNA is TGTGCCAGCAGGGGCAGCAATCAGCCCCAGCATTTT.

The chain uses TRBV19 and TRBJ2-1; 15 bases are a match to TRBD2. This CDR3 is built from 14 residues. CDR1 LNHDA and CDR2 SQIVND come from the germline V gene (reference sequence). V was pared by 10 bases and J by 7 bases, with 5 bases of the junction left unmatched. The CDR3 loop is CANYGTSGRNEQFF. The CDR3 region has the DNA TGTGCCAACTATGGGACTAGCGGGAGGAATGAGCAGTTCTTC.

The chain has TRBV20-1 and TRBJ1-2, with a weak D call TRBD1 (5 bases). Germline CDR1 is DFQATT and CDR2 is SNEGSKA (reference sequence). This CDR3 has 11 amino acids. The V and J ends lost 5 bases and 4 bases respectively, with 8 bases between them. DNA of the CDR3: TGCAGTGCTCAGGGAACCTATGGCTACACCTTC. Amino acids: CSAQGTYGYTF.

This chain uses TRBV7-6 with TRBJ1-1; TRBD1 is a possible D gene (5 bases). From germline, CDR1 is SGHVS and CDR2 FNYEAQ. The CDR3 covers 14 residues. V was cut by 3 bases and J by 11 bases, with 19 bases left in between. The CDR3 is CASSFPQDLHRAFF. The CDR3 nucleotides are TGTGCCAGCAGCTTTCCACAGGACCTCCATAGGGCTTTCTTT.

This clonotype showed up just a few times. The chain uses TRBV12-3 or TRBV12-4 and TRBJ1-5; D call uncertain. V was cut by 7 bases and J by 4 bases, with 14 bases left in between. The CDR3 sequence is 14 residues long. The CDR3 region is CASTRRAGNQPQHF. The CDR3 DNA follows: TGTGCCAGCACCCGTCGGGCGGGAAATCAGCCCCAGCATTTT.

This clonotype was recorded a few times. This sequence joins TRBV11-2 and TRBJ1-3; tentative D call: TRBD1 (6 bases). CDR1 and CDR2 (germline): SGHAT, FQNNGV. CDR3 size: 14 residues. The ends were cut back, 2 bases at V and 2 bases at J, with 7 bases in the middle. The CDR3 coding sequence is TGTGCCAGCAGCTTACCAGGGGCTGGAAACACCATATATTTT. It yields the protein CASSLPGAGNTIYF.

The genes are TRBV24-1 and TRBJ2-2; TRBD2 agrees at 8 bases. Unmatched junction bases numbered 3, after V lost 7 bases and J lost 0 bases. Germline-derived CDR1 and CDR2 are KGHDR and SFDVKD. CDR3 size: 15 residues. CDR3 sequence (DNA): TGTGCCACCAGCCAAGCGGGAGCGAACACCGGGGAGCTGTTTTTT. As protein: CATSQAGANTGELFF.